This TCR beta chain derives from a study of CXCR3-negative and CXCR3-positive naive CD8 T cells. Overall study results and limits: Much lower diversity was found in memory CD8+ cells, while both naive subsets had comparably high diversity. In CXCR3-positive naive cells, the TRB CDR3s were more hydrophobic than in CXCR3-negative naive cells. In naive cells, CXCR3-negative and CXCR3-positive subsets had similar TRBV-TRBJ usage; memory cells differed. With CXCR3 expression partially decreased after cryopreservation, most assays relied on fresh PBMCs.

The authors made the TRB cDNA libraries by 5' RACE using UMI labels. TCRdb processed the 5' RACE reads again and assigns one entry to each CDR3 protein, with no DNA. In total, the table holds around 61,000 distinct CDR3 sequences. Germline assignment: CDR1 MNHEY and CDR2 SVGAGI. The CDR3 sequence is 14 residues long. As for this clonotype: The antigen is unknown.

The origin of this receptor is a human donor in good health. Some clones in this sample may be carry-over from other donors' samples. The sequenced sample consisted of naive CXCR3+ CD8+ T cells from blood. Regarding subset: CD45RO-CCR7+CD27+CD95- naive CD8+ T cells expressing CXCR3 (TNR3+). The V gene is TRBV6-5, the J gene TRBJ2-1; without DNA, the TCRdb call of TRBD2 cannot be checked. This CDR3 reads CASTPGTYYNEQFF.